The sequence of this TCR beta chain was determined in a study of T cell responses to AZD1222 COVID-19 vaccine. Here immunoSEQ multiplex PCR was the method, and the copy in TCRdb shows in-frame clones only, minus some. In the table there are some 130,000 clones, 93% of which are singletons. This CDR3 has 16 amino acids. Per germline, CDR1 SNHLY and CDR2 FYNNEI. V lost 6 bases to trimming and J lost 7 bases; unmatched junction nucleotides: 10. The specimen comprised peripheral blood, sampled on day 0 of AZD1222 vaccination. The chain joins TRBV2 to TRBJ2-5, with TRBD2 matching 14 bases. This clonotype was sampled from an adult in good health. The CDR3 protein is CASRQTSGREDGTQYF. The CDR3 DNA sequence: TGTGCCAGCAGACAGACTAGCGGGAGGGAGGACGGGACCCAGTACTTC.